The 10 T cell receptor beta chains reported below all come from one sample, sequenced in a study of blood T cell repertoires in COVID-19. The data were produced by immunoSEQ multiplex PCR, yet TCRdb's version contains in-frame clones alone and is incomplete. Found here are roughly 320,000 clones, roughly 89% of them singletons; the top ten hold 1.5% to 2%. Sequences were obtained from peripheral blood. These receptor sequences come from a woman between 25 and 40 years old with COVID-19, enrolled during active disease.

This rearrangement joins TRBV10-2 to TRBJ1-1; tentative D call: TRBD1 (5 bases). Trimming pared 6 bases from V and 6 bases from J, leaving 14 bases between. From germline, CDR1 is WSHSY and CDR2 SAAADI. There are 13 residues in the CDR3. The CDR3 reads CASSHGGWAEAFF. Written as DNA, the CDR3 is TGCGCCAGCAGCCATGGGGGGTGGGCTGAAGCTTTCTTT.

J is TRBJ1-5 and V is TRBV24-1; D might be TRBD1 (5 bases). CDR1 and CDR2 from the germline V gene are KGHDR and SFDVKD. The V end was cut by 3 bases, the J end by 7 bases, with 12 bases between. The CDR3 has 14 residues. This CDR3 reads CATSDGDFWQPQHF. CDR3 sequence (DNA): TGTGCCACCAGTGATGGGGACTTTTGGCAGCCCCAGCATTTT.

This clone was found once. V gene TRBV5-1 combines with J gene TRBJ2-5; D might be TRBD1 (6 bases). The length of the CDR3 is 15 residues. The germline V gene has CDR1 SGHRS and CDR2 YFSETQ. V lost 0 bases and J 3 bases, leaving 12 bases between the germline ends. CDR3 nucleotides: TGCGCCAGCAGCTTGGACAGGGACGAGGAAGAGACCCAGTACTTC. Protein sequence: CASSLDRDEEETQYF.

The rearrangement uses TRBV7-9 and TRBJ2-4; D might be TRBD2 (5 bases). The ends were cut back, 1 base at V and 3 bases at J, with 7 bases in the middle. Per germline, CDR1 SEHNR and CDR2 FQNEAQ (reference sequence). The CDR3 totals 14 residues. The CDR3 DNA sequence: TGTGCCAGCAGCTTAGAACGGGGCAAAAACATTCAGTACTTC. This encodes CASSLERGKNIQYF.

This clone was found a few times. The chain couples TRBV11-2 to TRBJ1-1; 8 bases match TRBD1. The ends lost 6 bases at V and 2 bases at J; junction bases unmatched: 8. The CDR3 is 15 residues long. From germline, CDR1 is SGHAT and CDR2 FQNNGV. The CDR3 spells CASSSQGVGNTEAFF. In DNA form, the CDR3 reads TGTGCCAGCAGTTCACAGGGGGTAGGAAACACTGAAGCTTTCTTT.

The sample holds one count of this clone. The rearrangement joins TRBV12-5 to TRBJ2-7; 10 bases line up with TRBD2. The CDR3 sequence is 19 residues long. Germline V gene sequence: CDR1 LGHNT, CDR2 FRNRAP. The ends lost 0 bases at V and 3 bases at J; junction bases unmatched: 14. The CDR3 region is CASGLVLGRSSGGRYEQYF. The DNA for the CDR3 is TGTGCTAGTGGTTTGGTACTGGGCCGGTCTAGCGGGGGTCGCTACGAGCAGTACTTC.

The rearrangement joins TRBV5-6 to TRBJ1-3, with 9 bases aligning to TRBD1. Germline V gene sequence: CDR1 SGHDT, CDR2 YYEEEE. The CDR3 spans 17 residues. J was trimmed by 3 bases and V by 7 bases; bases with no gene match: 14. The CDR3 nucleotides read TGTGCCAGCGCCGGCAGAGGACAGGGGATTTTTGGAAACACCATATATTTT. The encoded protein is CASAGRGQGIFGNTIYF.

The chain employs TRBV10-1 and TRBJ2-1; D gene unclear. Germline CDR1 and CDR2: WNHNN and SYGVQD (reference sequence). The length of the CDR3 is 14 residues. V lost 3 bases, J lost 7 bases, and 13 bases lay in between. The CDR3 nucleotides are TGCGCCAGCAGTGATTTTCTTAGTATGAATGAGCAGTTCTTC. Its protein is CASSDFLSMNEQFF.

This chain joins TRBV18 and TRBJ1-1; tentatively, D is TRBD1 (6 bases). Germline lookup yields CDR1 KGHSH and CDR2 LQKENI. V lost 0 bases and J 7 bases, leaving 9 bases between the germline ends. CDR3 size: 13 residues. The CDR3 DNA sequence: TGTGCCAGCTCACCACCGGGCAGGGGTGAAGCTTTCTTT. Residues: CASSPPGRGEAFF.

The chain carries TRBV27 and TRBJ2-1, with TRBD2 matching 8 bases. The CDR3 is made up of 14 amino acids. V lost 8 bases to trimming and J lost 6 bases; unmatched junction nucleotides: 9. The germline gives CDR1 MNHEY, CDR2 SMNVEV (reference sequence). CDR3 sequence reads: CASSLGGAFNEQFF. DNA of the CDR3: TGTGCCAGCTCACTCGGGGGGGCCTTCAATGAGCAGTTCTTC.